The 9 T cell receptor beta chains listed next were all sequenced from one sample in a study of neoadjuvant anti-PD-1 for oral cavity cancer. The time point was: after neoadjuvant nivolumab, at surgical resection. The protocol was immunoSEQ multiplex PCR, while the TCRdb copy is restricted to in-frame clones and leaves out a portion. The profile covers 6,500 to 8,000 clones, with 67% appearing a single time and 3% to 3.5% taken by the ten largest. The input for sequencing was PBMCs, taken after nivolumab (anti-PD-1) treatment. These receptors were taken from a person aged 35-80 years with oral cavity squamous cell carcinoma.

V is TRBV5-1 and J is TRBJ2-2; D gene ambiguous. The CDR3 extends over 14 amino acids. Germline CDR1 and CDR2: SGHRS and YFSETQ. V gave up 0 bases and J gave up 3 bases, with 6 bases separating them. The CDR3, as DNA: TGCGCCAGCAGCTTGGACAGTTACACCGGGGAGCTGTTTTTT. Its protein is CASSLDSYTGELFF.

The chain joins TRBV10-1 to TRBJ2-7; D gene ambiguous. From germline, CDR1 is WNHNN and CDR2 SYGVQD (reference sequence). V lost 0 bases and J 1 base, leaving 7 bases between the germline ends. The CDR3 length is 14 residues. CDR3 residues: CASSESGISYEQYF. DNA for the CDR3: TGCGCCAGCAGTGAGTCTGGCATTTCCTACGAGCAGTACTTC.

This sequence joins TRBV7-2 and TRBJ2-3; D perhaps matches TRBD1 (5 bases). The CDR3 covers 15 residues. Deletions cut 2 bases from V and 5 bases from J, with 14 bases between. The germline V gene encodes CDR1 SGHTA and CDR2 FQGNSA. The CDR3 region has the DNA TGTGCCAGCAGCTTACTGCCCCTCCAGGGAGATACGCAGTATTTT. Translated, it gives CASSLLPLQGDTQYF.

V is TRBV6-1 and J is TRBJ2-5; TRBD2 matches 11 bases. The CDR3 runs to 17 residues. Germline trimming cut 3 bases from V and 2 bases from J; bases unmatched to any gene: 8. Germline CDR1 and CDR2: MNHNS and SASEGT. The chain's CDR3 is CASSDDLAGGLQETQYF. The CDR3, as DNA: TGTGCCAGCAGTGACGATCTAGCGGGGGGACTACAAGAGACCCAGTACTTC.

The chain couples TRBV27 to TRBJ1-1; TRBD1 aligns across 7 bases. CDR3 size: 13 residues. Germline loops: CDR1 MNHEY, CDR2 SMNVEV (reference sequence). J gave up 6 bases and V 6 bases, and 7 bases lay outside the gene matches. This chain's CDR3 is CASRKTRGAEAFF. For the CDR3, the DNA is TGTGCCAGCAGGAAAACCAGGGGGGCTGAAGCTTTCTTT.

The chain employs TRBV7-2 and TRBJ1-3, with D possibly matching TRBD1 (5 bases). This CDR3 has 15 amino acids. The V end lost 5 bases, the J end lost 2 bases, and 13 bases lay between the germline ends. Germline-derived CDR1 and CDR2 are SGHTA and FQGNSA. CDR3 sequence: CASSAHTGPGNTIYF. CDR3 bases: TGTGCCAGCAGCGCCCACACAGGACCTGGAAACACCATATATTTT.

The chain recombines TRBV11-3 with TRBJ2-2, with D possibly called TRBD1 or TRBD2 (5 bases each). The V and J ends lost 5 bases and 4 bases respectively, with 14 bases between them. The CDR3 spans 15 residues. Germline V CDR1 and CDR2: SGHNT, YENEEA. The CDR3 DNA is TGTGCCAGCAGCCTGAGGGCAGGGTCCACCGGGGAGCTGTTTTTT. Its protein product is CASSLRAGSTGELFF.

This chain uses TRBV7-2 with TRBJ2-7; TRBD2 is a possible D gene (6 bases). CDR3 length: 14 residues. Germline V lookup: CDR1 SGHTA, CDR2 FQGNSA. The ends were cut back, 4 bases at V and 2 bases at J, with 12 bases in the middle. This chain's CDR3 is CASSYRDSTYEQYF. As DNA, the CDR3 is TGTGCCAGCAGCTATCGGGACTCTACCTACGAGCAGTACTTC.

This CDR3 is CASKSRGEETQYF. The CDR3 bases are TGTGCCAGTAAATCGAGGGGGGAAGAGACCCAGTACTTC. The chain carries TRBV19 and TRBJ2-5; perhaps D is TRBD1 or TRBD2 (6 bases each). Trimming removed 7 bases from V and 3 bases from J, with 12 bases in between. This CDR3 has 13 residues. Germline loops: CDR1 LNHDA, CDR2 SQIVND (reference sequence).